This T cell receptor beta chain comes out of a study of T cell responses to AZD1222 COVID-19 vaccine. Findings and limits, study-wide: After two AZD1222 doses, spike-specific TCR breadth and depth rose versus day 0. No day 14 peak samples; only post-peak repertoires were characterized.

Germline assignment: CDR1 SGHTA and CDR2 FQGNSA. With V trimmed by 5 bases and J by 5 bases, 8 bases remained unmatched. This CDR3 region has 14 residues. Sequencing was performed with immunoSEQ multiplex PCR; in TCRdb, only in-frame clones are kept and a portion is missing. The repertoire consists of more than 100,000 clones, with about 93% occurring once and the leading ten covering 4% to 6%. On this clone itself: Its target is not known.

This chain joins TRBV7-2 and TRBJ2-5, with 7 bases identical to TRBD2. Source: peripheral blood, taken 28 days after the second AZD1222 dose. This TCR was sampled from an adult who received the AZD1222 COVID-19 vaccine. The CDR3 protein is CASSPGLVMETQYF. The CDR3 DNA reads TGTGCCAGCAGCCCAGGACTAGTGATGGAGACCCAGTACTTC.